Listed below are T cell receptor beta chains from one sample, sequenced in a study of shared clonotypes between healthy human individuals. Some clones are missing from TCRdb's copy, which holds only in-frame ones; the method was immunoSEQ multiplex PCR. The repertoire consists of fewer than 1 million clones, with roughly 96% occurring once and the leading ten covering about 0.25%. The sequenced sample was naive CD8+ T cells sorted from blood. These receptors were taken from a man aged 25-45 years in good health. CDR3s include the opening cysteine and the closing phenylalanine or tryptophan. The D gene is left open where the match is weak. Clone size is shown for a subset of rows, as once, few, many or a class of expanded clone.

V gene	D gene	J gene	clone size	CDR3 DNA	CDR3 protein
TRBV7-7	-	TRBJ2-1	-	TGTGCTAGCAGCTTGACTAGTAATACCAATGAGCAGTTCTTC	CASSLTSNTNEQFF
TRBV7-8	-	TRBJ2-7	once	TGTGCCAGTACTTTGGAACGGGGAGCCTACGAGCAGTACTTC	CASTLERGAYEQYF
TRBV6-6	-	TRBJ1-5	-	TGTGCCAGCAGTTACTCGATCCAGTATAGCAATCAGCCCCAGCATTTT	CASSYSIQYSNQPQHF
TRBV11-2	-	TRBJ1-1	-	TGTGCCAGCAGCTTAGACAGGGCCGCAAACACTGAAGCTTTCTTT	CASSLDRAANTEAFF
TRBV14	-	TRBJ1-2	-	TGTGCCAGCAGCCAAGAACCAGGGTTTAGCTATGGCTACACCTTC	CASSQEPGFSYGYTF
TRBV7-9	TRBD2	TRBJ2-3	once	TGTGCCAGCAGCTTAGATAGCGGGAAAAAGTCAGATACGCAGTATTTT	CASSLDSGKKSDTQYF
TRBV2	TRBD2	TRBJ2-7	-	TGTGCCAGCACCGGGACTAGTCGTCTCACCTACGAGCAGTACTTC	CASTGTSRLTYEQYF
TRBV19	-	TRBJ1-5	-	TGTGCCAGTAGTATCGTAGGAATTAGCAATCAGCCCCAGCATTTT	CASSIVGISNQPQHF
TRBV5-1	-	TRBJ1-2	-	TGCGCCAGCAGCCTTCTCGATAGTATGTCGCGGGTCTATGGCTACACCTTC	CASSLLDSMSRVYGYTF
TRBV7-2	-	TRBJ2-2	-	TGTGCCAGCAGCTTATCGTCTGGGACCGGGGAGCTGTTTTTT	CASSLSSGTGELFF
TRBV6-6	TRBD1	TRBJ2-7	-	TGTGCCAGTGGGACAGGGGGCCACGAGCAGTACTTC	CASGTGGHEQYF
TRBV7-9	-	TRBJ1-2	once	TGTGCCAGCACGGACGGGGGAGCCTATGGCTACACCTTC	CASTDGGAYGYTF
TRBV7-9	-	TRBJ2-7	-	TGTGCCAGCAGAGCCGGGGAGCTCCTCGAGCAGTACTTC	CASRAGELLEQYF
TRBV29-1	-	TRBJ2-7	-	TGCAGCGTCGCAGGGGCTACCTACGAGCAGTACTTC	CSVAGATYEQYF
TRBV4-1	-	TRBJ1-4	-	TGCGCCAGCAGCCAATTTCCCCAGCTCCGGGACAATGAAAAACTGTTTTTT	CASSQFPQLRDNEKLFF
TRBV29-1	TRBD2	TRBJ2-2	-	TGCAGCGTTTGGCTAGCGGGGAACACCGGGGAGCTGTTTTTT	CSVWLAGNTGELFF
TRBV6-5	TRBD2	TRBJ2-5	-	TGTGCCAGCAGTTACGGGTCTAGCGGGGATCAAGAGACCCAGTACTTC	CASSYGSSGDQETQYF
TRBV28	-	TRBJ2-7	-	TGTGCCAGCAGTCCGACCCCCAGGGTGCAGTACTTC	CASSPTPRVQYF
TRBV27	-	TRBJ2-7	-	TGTGCCAGCAGTTTAGGTAGCGAGCAGTACTTC	CASSLGSEQYF
TRBV5-1	-	TRBJ1-1	-	TGCGCCAGCAGTTCGAGAGGGGACACTGAAGCTTTCTTT	CASSSRGDTEAFF
TRBV7-2	TRBD2	TRBJ2-1	-	TGTGCCAGCAGCGATAGCGGGAGGGTCCATGAGCAGTTCTTC	CASSDSGRVHEQFF
TRBV29-1	-	TRBJ2-1	-	TGCAGCGTTGTACCTTCAGGGATGGACGGGAGATCGATGTCGAATGAGCAGTTCTTC	CSVVPSGMDGRSMSNEQFF
TRBV7-9	TRBD1	TRBJ2-7	-	TGTGCCAGCAGCACCCGACAGGGTCCAACGACGCTCGAGCAGTACTTC	CASSTRQGPTTLEQYF
TRBV7-6	TRBD2	TRBJ2-3	-	TGTGCCAGCAGCTTATTTGTTAGCGGGAGGGAGGTGGCGCAGTATTTT	CASSLFVSGREVAQYF
TRBV11-1	-	TRBJ2-2	-	TGTGCCAGCAGCTTAGCGCCCCGACAGGATCAATCCGGGGAGCTGTTTTTT	CASSLAPRQDQSGELFF
TRBV29-1	-	TRBJ1-2	-	TGCAGCGTTGAAATCGTCCAAATTCGGAATGGCTACACCTTC	CSVEIVQIRNGYTF
TRBV7-9	-	TRBJ1-1	-	TGTGCCAGCAGCTTAGTAGTGAACGCTGAAGCTTTCTTT	CASSLVVNAEAFF
TRBV5-8	TRBD1	TRBJ2-1	-	TGTGCCAGCAGCTCCGGACAGGGAACGAATGAGCAGTTCTTC	CASSSGQGTNEQFF
TRBV2	-	TRBJ2-5	-	TGTGCCAGCAGTGAAATGGGGTATGGGGGAGAGAAACAAGAGACCCAGTACTTC	CASSEMGYGGEKQETQYF
TRBV27	-	TRBJ2-1	once	TGTGCCAGCGCCAACGGGGGACCTCACAATGAGCAGTTCTTC	CASANGGPHNEQFF
TRBV7-9	-	TRBJ2-4	-	TGTGCCAGCAGCTCCCCGGGGGGCGAAAACATTCAGTACTTC	CASSSPGGENIQYF
TRBV7-9	-	TRBJ2-3	-	TGTGCCAGCAGCTTAGAGTTTACAGATACGCAGTATTTT	CASSLEFTDTQYF
TRBV18	TRBD1	TRBJ1-2	-	TGTGCCAGCTCACCACCGGACAGGGGGCTGGGCTATGGCTACACCTTC	CASSPPDRGLGYGYTF
TRBV7-9	TRBD1	TRBJ1-5	-	TGTGCCAGCAGCCCCGGACAGGGGCTTCAGCCCCAGCATTTT	CASSPGQGLQPQHF
TRBV11-2	-	TRBJ2-1	-	TGTGCCAGCAGCATTTACTCCAACAATGAGCAGTTCTTC	CASSIYSNNEQFF
TRBV11-2	TRBD2	TRBJ2-7	-	TGTGCCAGCAGCTTAGAGATAGCGGGAGGTCGTGAGCAGTACTTC	CASSLEIAGGREQYF
TRBV7-9	TRBD2	TRBJ2-1	-	TGTGCCAGCAGCTTAAGGGGAGGACTAGCGCCCTACAATGAGCAGTTCTTC	CASSLRGGLAPYNEQFF
TRBV28	TRBD2	TRBJ2-7	-	TGTGCCAGCAGTCTGAAGACTAGCGGATCCTACGAGCAGTACTTC	CASSLKTSGSYEQYF
TRBV28	-	TRBJ1-2	-	TGTGCCAGCAGGGGGTGGGGAGGCTACACCTTC	CASRGWGGYTF
TRBV7-9	-	TRBJ2-7	-	TGTGCCAGCAGCCCCCGTCAGGGTCGGTACGAGCAGTACTTC	CASSPRQGRYEQYF
TRBV5-5	-	TRBJ1-5	once	TGTGCCAGCAGCTTCCTCCAGGGAAGCAATCAGCCCCAGCATTTT	CASSFLQGSNQPQHF
TRBV7-2	-	TRBJ2-7	-	TGTGCCAGCAGCTTTAGCGGATCGTACTCCTACGAGCAGTACTTC	CASSFSGSYSYEQYF
TRBV7-9	-	TRBJ2-1	-	TGTGCCAGCAGCCCAGGACTAACGGAGCAGTTCTTC	CASSPGLTEQFF
TRBV9	-	TRBJ1-1	once	TGTGCCAGCAGCCCCAGGGACTTT	CASSPRDF
TRBV15	TRBD1	TRBJ1-4	-	TGTGCCACCAGCTCGACATGGGACAGCCCTAATGAAAAACTGTTTTTT	CATSSTWDSPNEKLFF
TRBV5-8	TRBD1	TRBJ1-5	-	TGTGCCAGCAGCTCCCGGGACAGTAAAGGCAATCAGCCCCAGCATTTT	CASSSRDSKGNQPQHF
TRBV11-3	-	TRBJ2-1	-	TGTGCCAGCAGCCCCCCGGGAAGCTCCTACAATGAGCAGTTCTTC	CASSPPGSSYNEQFF
TRBV27	-	TRBJ2-7	-	TGTGCCAGCAGTCAGGGGATTGACTACGAGCAGTACTTC	CASSQGIDYEQYF
TRBV10-3	-	TRBJ2-3	once	TGTGCCATTAGCGAGTTGGCAGATACGCAGTATTTT	CAISELADTQYF
TRBV7-9	-	TRBJ1-2	-	TGTGCCAGCAGCTTGGGATCTAGCGGCTACACCTTC	CASSLGSSGYTF
TRBV5-1	TRBD1	TRBJ2-2	-	TGCGCCAGCAAAACCGGGACAGGGAACACCGGGGAGCTGTTTTTT	CASKTGTGNTGELFF
TRBV9	-	TRBJ2-7	-	TGTGCCAGCAGCGATTCCTCCTACGAGCAGTACTTC	CASSDSSYEQYF
TRBV10-3	TRBD1	TRBJ2-5	-	TGTGCCATCGGTATTCAAGACAGGGGTAAAGAGACCCAGTACTTC	CAIGIQDRGKETQYF
TRBV7-6	TRBD2	TRBJ2-1	once	TGTGCCAGCAGCTTAGAGGCGGGAGTCTCTGAGCAGTTCTTC	CASSLEAGVSEQFF